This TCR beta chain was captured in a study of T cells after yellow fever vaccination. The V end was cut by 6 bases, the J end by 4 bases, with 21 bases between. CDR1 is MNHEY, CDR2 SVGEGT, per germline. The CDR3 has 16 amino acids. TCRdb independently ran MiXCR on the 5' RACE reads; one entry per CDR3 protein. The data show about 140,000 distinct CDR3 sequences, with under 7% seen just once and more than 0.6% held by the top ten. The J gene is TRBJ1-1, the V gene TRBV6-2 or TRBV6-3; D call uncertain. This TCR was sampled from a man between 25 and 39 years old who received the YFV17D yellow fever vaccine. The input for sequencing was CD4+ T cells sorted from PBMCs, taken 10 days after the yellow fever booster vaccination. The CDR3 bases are TGTGCCAGCAGAGAGGCGGGATTTGCGCAGAGCACTGAAGCTTTCTTT. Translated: CASREAGFAQSTEAFF.